This TCR beta chain was recovered during a study of T cells after yellow fever vaccination. Overall study results and limits: Reappearing after the booster were most of the clones from primary vaccination (approximately 96% CD4, approximately 89% CD8).

In germline, CDR1 is SGHTA, CDR2 FQGNSA. The CDR3 contains 15 residues. V was pared by 5 bases and J by 1 base, with 4 bases of the junction left unmatched. This clonotype was picked up many times. The antigen is undetermined. TCR cDNA was made by 5'RACE template switching, adding a universal primer site and UMIs. From the 5' RACE reads, TCRdb called clonotypes with MiXCR, one entry per CDR3 protein. The repertoire has about 630,000 distinct CDR3 sequences, about 12% of them found once; the top ten carry under 15%. This TCR was recovered from a young man who received the YFV17D yellow fever vaccine. Sequenced here: PBMCs, sampled on the day of the yellow fever booster vaccination. V usage is TRBV7-2 and J usage is TRBJ2-2; TRBD1 matches 7 bases. CDR3 in DNA: TGTGCCAGCAGCCCAGGACAGGTGAACACCGGGGAGCTGTTTTTT. This gives the protein CASSPGQVNTGELFF.